Sequencing of this T cell receptor (beta chain) was carried out in a study of T cells in Graves' hyperthyroidism and ophthalmopathy. This CDR3 comprises 15 residues. Germline values: CDR1 SGHAT, CDR2 FQNNGV. The V end lost 0 bases, the J end lost 5 bases, and 11 bases lay between the germline ends. Amplified TCR beta CDR3 regions derived from RNA transcripts. An initial round of RT-PCR targeting the TCR CDR3 relied on the HTBI primer set. TCRdb recomputed calls from the multiplex PCR reads with MiXCR, one row per CDR3 protein. This sample yields about 560,000 distinct CDR3 sequences, of which around 15% are seen a single time; about 20% belongs to the top ten.

The source is a woman aged 18-29 years with Graves' hyperthyroidism. Sequenced material: blood. The chain combines TRBV11-2 with TRBJ2-1; D unresolved. CDR3 region: CASSLESPSHNEQFF. CDR3 nucleotides: TGTGCCAGCAGCTTAGAGTCCCCCAGTCACAATGAGCAGTTCTTC.